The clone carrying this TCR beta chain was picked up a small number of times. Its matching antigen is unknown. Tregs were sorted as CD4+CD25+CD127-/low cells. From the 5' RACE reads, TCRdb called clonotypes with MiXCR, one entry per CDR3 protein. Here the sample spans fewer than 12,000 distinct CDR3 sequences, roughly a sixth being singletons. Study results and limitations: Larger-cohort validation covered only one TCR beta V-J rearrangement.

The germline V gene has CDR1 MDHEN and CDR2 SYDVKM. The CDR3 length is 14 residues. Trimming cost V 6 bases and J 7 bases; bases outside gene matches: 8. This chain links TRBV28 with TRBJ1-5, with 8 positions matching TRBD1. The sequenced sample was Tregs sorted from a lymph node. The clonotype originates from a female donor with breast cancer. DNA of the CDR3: TGTGCCAGCAGAACCGGACAGGGCGGACAGCCCCAGCATTTT. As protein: CASRTGQGGQPQHF. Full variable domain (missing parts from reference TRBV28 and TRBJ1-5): DVKVTQSSRYLVKRTGEKVFLECVQDMDHENMFWYRQDPGLGLRLIYFSYDVKMKEKGDIPEGYSVSREKKERFSLILESASTNQTSMYLCASRTGQGGQPQHFGDGTRLSIL.